Shown below are 17 T cell receptor beta chains from a single sample sequenced in a study of T-cell memory formation after mild COVID-19. TCRdb processed the 5' RACE reads anew with MiXCR; each CDR3 protein has one entry. In the table there are about 440,000 distinct CDR3 sequences, 20% of which are singletons. The sequenced material came from PBMCs or a T cell subset sorted from them (not recorded which). These receptors were collected from an adult woman who had mild COVID-19 (a few samples of this study predate the infection). Cell type and time point are not known.

This clonotype was recorded a few times. The rearrangement uses TRBV5-1 and TRBJ2-1; no firm D call. Germline CDR1 SGHRS, CDR2 YFSETQ. V gave up 4 bases and J gave up 5 bases, with 16 bases separating them. CDR3 length: 15 residues. CDR3 loop: CASSHVAPWDNEQFF. The CDR3 coding sequence is TGCGCCAGCAGCCACGTAGCCCCTTGGGACAATGAGCAGTTCTTC.

The chain links TRBV29-1 to TRBJ2-7, with no clear D. The CDR3 sequence is 12 residues long. Germline V CDR1 and CDR2: SQVTM, ANQGSEA. Trimming removed 0 bases at V and 2 bases at J, with 5 bases between. CDR3 DNA sequence: TGCAGCGTTGAAGACACAACCTACGAGCAGTACTTC. Residues: CSVEDTTYEQYF.

This clonotype was observed once. This may stem from a read error, because a much larger clone lies one nucleotide away. V usage is TRBV12-3 or TRBV12-4 and J usage is TRBJ1-1; TRBD1 agrees at 7 bases. This CDR3 is built from 14 residues. The CDR3 DNA follows: TGTGCCAGCAGTTTGCACAGGGGTAACACTGAAGCTTTATTT. Translating it yields CASSLHRGNTEALF.

In its sample, this clonotype was seen a few times. The chain joins TRBV6-2 or TRBV6-3 to TRBJ1-5; no clear D gene. The germline gives CDR1 MNHEY, CDR2 SVGEGT. This CDR3 region has 14 residues. Trimming removed 4 bases from V and 2 bases from J, with 9 bases in between. CDR3 sequence (DNA): TGTGCCAGCAGTTCTTACAGTGGCAATCAGCCCCAGCATTTT. It yields the protein CASSSYSGNQPQHF.

J is TRBJ1-1 and V is TRBV18, with D maybe TRBD1 (6 bases). Germline V gives CDR1 KGHSH, CDR2 LQKENI. Trimming removed 3 bases from V and 6 bases from J, with 17 bases in between. The length of the CDR3 is 15 residues. CDR3 in amino acids: CASSPLDRRTAEAFF. CDR3 nucleotides: TGTGCCAGCTCACCCCTCGACAGGAGGACGGCTGAAGCTTTCTTT.

This clonotype showed up just a few times. This sequence joins TRBV18 and TRBJ1-3, with a tentative D call TRBD1 (5 bases). The CDR3 has 15 residues. The germline CDR1 and CDR2 sequences are KGHSH and LQKENI. Trimming removed 3 bases from V and 2 bases from J, with 11 bases in between. The CDR3, as DNA: TGTGCCAGCTCACCGGGGCGATTCGCTGGAAACACCATATATTTT. Amino acid sequence: CASSPGRFAGNTIYF. The entire variable domain, with the rest obtained from reference TRBV18 and TRBJ1-3, is as follows: NAGVMQNPRHLVRRRGQEARLRCSPMKGHSHVYWYRQLPEEGLKFMVYLQKENIIDESGMPKERFSAEFPKEGPSILRIQQVVRGDSAAYFCASSPGRFAGNTIYFGEGSWLTVV.

The chain carries TRBV15 and TRBJ1-1; tentatively, D is TRBD1 (5 bases). The CDR3 extends over 12 amino acids. With 4 bases removed from V and 11 bases from J, the gap between germline ends came to 14 bases. Germline V lookup: CDR1 LNHNV, CDR2 YYDKDF (reference sequence). CDR3 sequence reads: CATSIQGGVAFF. CDR3 DNA: TGTGCCACCAGCATCCAGGGCGGGGTGGCTTTCTTT.

This clonotype was counted between two and nine times. The chain is built from TRBV27 and TRBJ2-2; TRBD2 might be the D (7 bases). V was cut by 7 bases and J by 7 bases, with 25 bases left in between. CDR3 length equals 17 residues. Germline V gene sequence: CDR1 MNHEY, CDR2 SMNVEV (reference sequence). For the CDR3, the DNA is TGTGCCAGCACTTCCCCAGGAGGGGGGGGCTTCGTCGGGGAGCTGTTTTTT. It codes for CASTSPGGGGFVGELFF.

The sample holds many counts of this clonotype. The chain combines TRBV7-2 with TRBJ2-7; TRBD1 matches 9 bases. The J segment lost 1 base and the V segment lost 5 bases, leaving 12 bases of the junction unmatched. The V gene's germline CDR1 is SGHTA and CDR2 FQGNSA. The length of the CDR3 is 17 residues. The CDR3: CASSTRGAGQGSYEQYF. The CDR3 DNA is TGTGCCAGCAGCACGCGTGGGGCGGGACAGGGTTCCTACGAGCAGTACTTC.

This chain joins TRBV12-3 or TRBV12-4 and TRBJ1-5, with D perhaps TRBD1 (5 bases). The CDR3 contains 14 residues. V lost 8 bases and J lost 5, with 16 bases in between. CDR3 loop: CASRISGRDQPQHF. CDR3 sequence (DNA): TGTGCCAGCCGGATTTCAGGGCGAGATCAGCCCCAGCATTTT.

This clonotype was seen a handful of times. The chain recombines TRBV23-1 with TRBJ2-5, with D uncertain. TRBV23-1 is sorted into the ORF group, with uncertain function. CDR3 length: 14 amino acids. V was pared by 6 bases and J by 3 bases, with 14 bases between. The CDR3 reads CASRVKGHKETQYF. The CDR3 DNA is TGCGCCAGCAGGGTTAAAGGGCACAAAGAGACCCAGTACTTC.

This clonotype has more than one count but fewer than ten. The chain links TRBV20-1 to TRBJ1-1; tentatively, D is TRBD1 (5 bases). V was clipped by 5 bases and J by 4 bases, with 14 bases between them. This CDR3 is 13 amino acids long. Germline CDR1 and CDR2: DFQATT and SNEGSKA (reference sequence). CDR3 in amino acids: CSAGTPTSTEAFF. The CDR3 DNA reads TGCAGTGCTGGGACCCCGACATCCACTGAAGCTTTCTTT.

The V gene is TRBV30, the J gene TRBJ2-7; the D gene is possibly TRBD2 (6 bases). CDR1 and CDR2 from the germline V gene are GTSNPN and SVGIG (reference sequence). The CDR3 has 15 amino acids. The V and J ends lost 2 bases and 7 bases respectively, with 21 bases between them. The CDR3 protein is CAWSRGLSGVGEQYF. In nucleotides, the CDR3 is TGTGCCTGGAGTAGGGGCCTTTCGGGGGTGGGGGAGCAGTACTTC.

This sequence joins TRBV4-2 and TRBJ1-1, with 7 bases lining up with TRBD1. With V trimmed by 0 bases and J by 0 bases, 19 bases remained unmatched. Germline lookup yields CDR1 LGHNA and CDR2 YNFKEQ. This CDR3 region has 21 residues. The CDR3 is CASSQDRNRGPRISLNTEAFF. The CDR3, as DNA: TGTGCCAGCAGCCAAGATCGGAACAGGGGCCCCCGCATCTCCCTGAACACTGAAGCTTTCTTT.

This clonotype was detected only a few times. The rearrangement links TRBV11-2 to TRBJ2-7; D may be TRBD1 or TRBD2 (5 bases each). The length of the CDR3 is 11 residues. Germline loops: CDR1 SGHAT, CDR2 FQNNGV. Between the trimmed V and J ends, which lost 5 bases and 9 bases, there was a span of 11 bases. CDR3 amino acids: CASSTSGRQYF. CDR3 in DNA: TGTGCCAGCAGCACCTCAGGGAGGCAGTACTTC.

V gene TRBV2 combines with J gene TRBJ2-2; 8 nucleotides align to TRBD2. The length of the CDR3 is 13 residues. The ends lost 10 bases at V and 4 bases at J; junction bases unmatched: 5. The V gene's germline CDR1 is SNHLY and CDR2 FYNNEI. The CDR3 protein is CAKSLAGTGELFF. The CDR3 coding sequence is TGTGCCAAGTCGCTAGCGGGCACCGGGGAGCTGTTTTTT.

The chain recombines TRBV15 with TRBJ1-3, with D possibly TRBD1 on 6 matching bases. The CDR3 length is 15 residues. Germline values: CDR1 LNHNV, CDR2 YYDKDF (reference sequence). Trimming took off 0 bases at V and 6 bases at J, with 12 bases between the two ends. The CDR3 sequence is CATSRERGLANTIYF. CDR3 in DNA: TGTGCCACCAGCAGAGAACGGGGGCTCGCAAACACCATATATTTT. Looking up the rest from reference TRBV15 and TRBJ1-3 gives the full variable domain: DAMVIQNPRYQVTQFGKPVTLSCSQTLNHNVMYWYQQKSSQAPKLLFHYYDKDFNNEADTPDNFQSRRPNTSFCFLDIRSPGLGDTAMYLCATSRERGLANTIYFGEGSWLTVV.